The 14 T cell receptor beta chains given below trace back to one sample, sequenced in a study of technical replicates of blood from a few donors. Data came from immunoSEQ multiplex PCR; TCRdb stores just in-frame clones and leaves some out. The table shows roughly 64,000 clones, with approximately 86% occurring only once. Sequences were obtained from PBMCs. All receptors come from a human donor in good health. Some clones in this sample may be carry-over from other donors' samples.

V usage is TRBV4-1 and J usage is TRBJ2-3; 7 bases map to TRBD2. After removal of 3 bases from V and 5 bases from J, the junction contained 5 bases not matched to a gene. This CDR3 contains 14 residues. The germline gives CDR1 MGHRA, CDR2 YSYEKL. This CDR3 is CASSQGLREDTQYF. As DNA, the CDR3 is TGCGCCAGCAGCCAGGGACTACGGGAAGATACGCAGTATTTT.

The CDR3 nucleotides are TGTGCCAGCAGTGAAGATTTCGGCAGGGGAGCCTACGAGCAGTACTTC. Residues: CASSEDFGRGAYEQYF. The rearrangement joins TRBV2 to TRBJ2-7; D may be TRBD1 (6 bases). V dropped 1 base and J dropped 2 bases, with 15 bases sitting between them. CDR3 size: 16 residues. Germline CDR1 SNHLY, CDR2 FYNNEI.

The chain couples TRBV29-1 to TRBJ1-1; D perhaps matches TRBD1 (6 bases). The CDR3 is 12 residues long. Per germline, CDR1 SQVTM and CDR2 ANQGSEA. Trimming removed 6 bases at V and 1 base at J, with 9 bases between. Written as DNA, the CDR3 is TGCAGCGTGGAACAGGGGAACACTGAAGCTTTCTTT. Its translation is CSVEQGNTEAFF.

This clone was seen a single time. The chain joins TRBV10-3 to TRBJ2-1, with a possible D match to TRBD2 (7 bases). With 2 bases removed from V and 5 bases from J, the gap between germline ends came to 13 bases. This CDR3 is built from 15 residues. Germline loops: CDR1 ENHRY, CDR2 SYGVKD. The CDR3 DNA is TGTGCCATCAGTGAGCGGGGGGCTTCTCACAATGAGCAGTTCTTC. Translation: CAISERGASHNEQFF.

The V call is TRBV18, the J call TRBJ1-2; TRBD1 is a possible D gene (6 bases). CDR1 and CDR2 (germline): KGHSH, LQKENI. CDR3 length: 14 amino acids. V was trimmed by 4 bases and J by 5 bases, leaving 14 bases between them. The CDR3 bases are TGTGCCAGCTCACTCGGCAGGGGTGGATATGGCTACACCTTC. Its protein is CASSLGRGGYGYTF.

The gene calls are TRBV10-3 and TRBJ2-1; 16 bases line up with TRBD2. V was pared by 0 bases and J by 9 bases, with 5 bases of the junction left unmatched. The CDR3 has 17 amino acids. Germline V CDR1 and CDR2: ENHRY, SYGVKD. CDR3 DNA: TGTGCCATCAGTGAGTCGGGACTAGCGGGGGGGTATGGTGAGCAGTTCTTC. Residues: CAISESGLAGGYGEQFF.

The rearrangement uses TRBV6-1 and TRBJ2-1, with a weak D call TRBD1 (5 bases). This CDR3 spans 14 amino acids. Germline V gives CDR1 MNHNS, CDR2 SASEGT. Trimming removed 6 bases from V and 6 bases from J, with 15 bases in between. The CDR3 spells CASRAGMVGNEQFF. The CDR3 DNA reads as TGTGCCAGCAGGGCAGGGATGGTAGGCAATGAGCAGTTCTTC.

The genes are TRBV2 and TRBJ2-7; 9 nucleotides match TRBD1. This CDR3 has 15 amino acids. The V segment lost 4 bases and the J segment 3 bases; nucleotides outside the gene matches: 7. Per germline, CDR1 SNHLY and CDR2 FYNNEI. The CDR3 region has the DNA TGTGCCAGCAGTGCAGGGACAGGGTGGCTCTACGAGCAGTACTTC. As protein: CASSAGTGWLYEQYF.

The rearrangement joins TRBV7-9 to TRBJ1-1; TRBD1 might be the D (6 bases). This CDR3 contains 13 residues. Trimming shortened V by 4 bases and J by 4 bases, and 10 bases separated the two germline ends. Per the germline V gene, CDR1 is SEHNR and CDR2 is FQNEAQ (reference sequence). The CDR3 DNA sequence: TGTGCCAGCAGCTCGAGGGGGTCCACTGAAGCTTTCTTT. Protein sequence: CASSSRGSTEAFF.

The rearrangement uses TRBV10-3 and TRBJ2-1; the match to TRBD1 covers 11 bases. CDR1 and CDR2 (germline): ENHRY, SYGVKD. V was pared by 4 bases and J by 10 bases, with 9 bases of the junction left unmatched. CDR3 length: 15 amino acids. This CDR3 reads CAISGGQGALGEQFF. CDR3 bases: TGTGCCATCAGTGGAGGACAGGGGGCTCTAGGGGAGCAGTTCTTC.

This clone came up a few times. The CDR3 DNA sequence: TGTGCCAGCAGGAACGGGGTGGAGGGGACTGAAGCTTTCTTT. It is translated as CASRNGVEGTEAFF. This chain joins TRBV2 and TRBJ1-1; D possibly corresponds to TRBD1 (5 bases). Germline CDR1 is SNHLY and CDR2 is FYNNEI. Trimming cost V 6 bases and J 5 bases, with 16 bases left between them. The CDR3 has 14 residues.

J is TRBJ1-2 and V is TRBV6-6; 8 bases agree with TRBD1. The CDR3 covers 15 residues. Germline V gene data show CDR1 as MNHNY and CDR2 as SVGAGI (reference sequence). Trimming removed 4 bases from V and 2 bases from J; junction bases left unmatched: 6. CDR3 residues: CASSSGGIVNYGYTF. CDR3 nucleotide sequence: TGTGCCAGCAGTTCAGGGGGCATCGTCAACTATGGCTACACCTTC.

The chain uses TRBV5-1 and TRBJ2-2; 14 positions match TRBD2. The length of the CDR3 is 16 residues. The junction had 5 bases not matched to a gene; V was cut back by 4 bases and J by 6 bases. CDR1 is SGHRS, CDR2 YFSETQ, per germline. The CDR3 region has the DNA TGCGCCAGCAGCACCGGACTAGCGGGAGGATCCGGGGAGCTGTTTTTT. It encodes CASSTGLAGGSGELFF.

The chain employs TRBV7-2 and TRBJ2-7, with 7 bases that match TRBD2. The CDR3 spans 15 residues. V was pared by 1 base and J by 4 bases, with 7 bases of the junction left unmatched. Germline assignment: CDR1 SGHTA and CDR2 FQGNSA. The CDR3 DNA follows: TGTGCCAGCAGCTTAGAGGCGGGAGAGGTATACGAGCAGTACTTC. It encodes CASSLEAGEVYEQYF.